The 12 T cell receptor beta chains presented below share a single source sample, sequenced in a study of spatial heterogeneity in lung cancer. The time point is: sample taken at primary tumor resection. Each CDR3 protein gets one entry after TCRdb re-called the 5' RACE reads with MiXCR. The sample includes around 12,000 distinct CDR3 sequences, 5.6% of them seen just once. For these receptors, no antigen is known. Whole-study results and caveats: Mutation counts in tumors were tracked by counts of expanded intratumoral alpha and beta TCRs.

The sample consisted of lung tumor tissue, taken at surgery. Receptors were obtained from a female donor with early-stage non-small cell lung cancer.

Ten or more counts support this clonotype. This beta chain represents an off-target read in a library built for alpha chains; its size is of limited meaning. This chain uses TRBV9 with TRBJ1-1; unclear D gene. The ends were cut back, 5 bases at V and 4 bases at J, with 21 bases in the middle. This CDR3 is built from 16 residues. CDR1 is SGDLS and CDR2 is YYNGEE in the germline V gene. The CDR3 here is CASSDGVALESTEAFF. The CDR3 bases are TGTGCCAGCAGTGACGGTGTCGCCCTGGAGAGCACTGAAGCTTTCTTT.

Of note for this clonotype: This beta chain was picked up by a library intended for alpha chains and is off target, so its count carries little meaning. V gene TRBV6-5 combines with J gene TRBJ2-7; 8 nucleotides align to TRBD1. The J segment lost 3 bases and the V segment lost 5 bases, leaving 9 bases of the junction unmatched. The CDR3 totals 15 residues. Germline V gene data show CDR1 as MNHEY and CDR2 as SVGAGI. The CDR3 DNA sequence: TGTGCCAGCAGTGGACCGGGACAGGCCATCTACGAGCAGTACTTC. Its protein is CASSGPGQAIYEQYF.

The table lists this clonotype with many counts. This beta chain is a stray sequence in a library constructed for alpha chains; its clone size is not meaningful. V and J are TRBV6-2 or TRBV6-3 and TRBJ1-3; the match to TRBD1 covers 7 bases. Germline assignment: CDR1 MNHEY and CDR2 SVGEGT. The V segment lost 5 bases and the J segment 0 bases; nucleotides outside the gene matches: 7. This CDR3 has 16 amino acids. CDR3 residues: CASSDLDRASGNTIYF. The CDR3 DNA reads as TGTGCCAGCAGTGACCTTGACAGGGCCTCTGGAAACACCATATATTTT.

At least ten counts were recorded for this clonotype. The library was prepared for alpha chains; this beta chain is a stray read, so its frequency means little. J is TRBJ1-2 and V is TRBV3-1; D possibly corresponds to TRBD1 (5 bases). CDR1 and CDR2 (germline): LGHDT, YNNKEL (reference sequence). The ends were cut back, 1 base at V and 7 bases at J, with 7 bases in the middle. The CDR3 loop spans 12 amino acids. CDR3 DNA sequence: TGTGCCAGCAGCCAAGTAGGGGCTGGCTACACCTTC. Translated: CASSQVGAGYTF.

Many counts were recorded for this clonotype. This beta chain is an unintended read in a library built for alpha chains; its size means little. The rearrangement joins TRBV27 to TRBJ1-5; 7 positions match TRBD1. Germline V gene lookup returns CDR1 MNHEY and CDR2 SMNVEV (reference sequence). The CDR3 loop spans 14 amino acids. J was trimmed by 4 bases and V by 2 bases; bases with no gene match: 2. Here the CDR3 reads CASSLGRGNQPQHF. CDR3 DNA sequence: TGTGCCAGCAGTTTAGGCAGGGGGAATCAGCCCCAGCATTTT.

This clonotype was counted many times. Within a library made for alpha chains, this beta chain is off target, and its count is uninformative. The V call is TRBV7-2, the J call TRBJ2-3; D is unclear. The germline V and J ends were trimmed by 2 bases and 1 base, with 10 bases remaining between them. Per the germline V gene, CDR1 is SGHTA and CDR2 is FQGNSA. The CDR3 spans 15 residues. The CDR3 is CASSLRNDGTDTQYF. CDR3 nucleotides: TGTGCCAGCAGCTTACGAAACGACGGCACAGATACGCAGTATTTT.

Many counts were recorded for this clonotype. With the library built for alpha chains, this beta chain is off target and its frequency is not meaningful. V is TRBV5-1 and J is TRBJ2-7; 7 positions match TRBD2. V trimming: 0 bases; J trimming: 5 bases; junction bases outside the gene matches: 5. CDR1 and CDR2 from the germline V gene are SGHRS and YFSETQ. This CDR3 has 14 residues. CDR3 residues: CASSLDSGRDEQYF. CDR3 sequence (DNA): TGCGCCAGCAGCTTGGATTCGGGGAGGGACGAGCAGTACTTC.

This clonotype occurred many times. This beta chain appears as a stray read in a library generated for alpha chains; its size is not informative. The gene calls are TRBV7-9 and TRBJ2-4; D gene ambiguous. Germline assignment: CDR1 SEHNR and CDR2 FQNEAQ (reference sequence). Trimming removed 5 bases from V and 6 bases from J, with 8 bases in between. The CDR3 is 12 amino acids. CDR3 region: CASSLGRNIQYF. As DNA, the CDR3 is TGTGCCAGCAGCCTCGGCAGAAACATTCAGTACTTC.

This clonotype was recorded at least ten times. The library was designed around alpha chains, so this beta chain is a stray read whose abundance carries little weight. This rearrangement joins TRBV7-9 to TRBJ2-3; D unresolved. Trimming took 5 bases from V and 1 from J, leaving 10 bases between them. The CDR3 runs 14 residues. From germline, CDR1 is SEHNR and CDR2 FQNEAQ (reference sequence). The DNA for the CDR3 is TGTGCCAGCAGCCTAGGGCACGGCACAGATACGCAGTATTTT. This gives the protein CASSLGHGTDTQYF.

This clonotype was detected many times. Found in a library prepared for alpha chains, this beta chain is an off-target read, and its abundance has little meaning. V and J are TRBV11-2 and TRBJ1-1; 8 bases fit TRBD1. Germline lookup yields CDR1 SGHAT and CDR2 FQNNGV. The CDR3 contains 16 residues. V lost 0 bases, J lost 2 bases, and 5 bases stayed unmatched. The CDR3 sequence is CASSLDLGQVNTEAFF. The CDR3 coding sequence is TGTGCCAGCAGCTTAGATCTGGGACAGGTAAACACTGAAGCTTTCTTT. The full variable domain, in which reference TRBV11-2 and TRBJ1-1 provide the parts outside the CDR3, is EAGVAQSPRYKIIEKRQSVAFWCNPISGHATLYWYQQILGQGPKLLIQFQNNGVVDDSQLPKDRFSAERLKGVDSTLKIQPAKLEDSAVYLCASSLDLGQVNTEAFFGQGTRLTVV.

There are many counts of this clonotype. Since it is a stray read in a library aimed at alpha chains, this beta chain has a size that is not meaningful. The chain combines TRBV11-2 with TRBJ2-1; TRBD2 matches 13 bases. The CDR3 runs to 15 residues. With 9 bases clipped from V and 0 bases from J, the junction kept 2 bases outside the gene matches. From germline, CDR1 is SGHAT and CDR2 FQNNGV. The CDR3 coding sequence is TGTGCCAGTACTAGCGGGGGGGGCTCCTACAATGAGCAGTTCTTC. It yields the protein CASTSGGGSYNEQFF.

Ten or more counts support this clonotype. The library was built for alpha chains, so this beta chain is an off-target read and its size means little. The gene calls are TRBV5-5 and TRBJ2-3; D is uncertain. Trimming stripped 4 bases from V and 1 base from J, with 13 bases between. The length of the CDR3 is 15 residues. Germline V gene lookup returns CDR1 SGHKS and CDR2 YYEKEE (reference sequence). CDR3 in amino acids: CASSPRTGGTDTQYF. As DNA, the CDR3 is TGTGCCAGCAGCCCCCGGACCGGTGGCACAGATACGCAGTATTTT.